One sample yielded the 7 T cell receptor beta chains listed below, sequenced in a study of T cells in Graves' hyperthyroidism and ophthalmopathy (dated by TCRdb to the late 2010s). Library prep was done by multiplex PCR. For sequencing, an Illumina HiSeq 2000 was employed. The TCR beta CDR3 regions were amplified from RNA transcripts. The first round of RT-PCR for the TCR CDR3 was performed with the HTBI primer set and the Qiagen OneStep RT-PCR kit. TCRdb reprocessing: public reads trimmed at Q25 with fastp, clones called with MiXCR, in-frame beta chains kept. Here each entry gathers all rows of one CDR3 protein and keeps the most common genes and DNA. This sample has over 90,000 distinct CDR3 sequences in its table, and over 45% of those were observed once. Of the sample, 26% is held by the ten largest clones. The source material was blood. The source of these receptors is a man aged 35 to 55 with Graves' hyperthyroidism.

This chain joins TRBV15 and TRBJ2-6; 7 nucleotides agree with TRBD1. The CDR3 runs to 16 residues. From germline, CDR1 is LNHNV and CDR2 YYDKDF (reference sequence). The V and J ends lost 3 bases and 2 bases, in that order; junction bases with no gene match: 4. CDR3 amino acids: CATSSLQGTGANVLTF. The CDR3 DNA reads TGTGCCACCAGCAGCTTACAGGGGACTGGGGCCAACGTCCTGACTTTC. The full variable domain, in which reference TRBV15 and TRBJ2-6 provide the parts outside the CDR3, is DAMVIQNPRYQVTQFGKPVTLSCSQTLNHNVMYWYQQKSSQAPKLLFHYYDKDFNNEADTPDNFQSRRPNTSFCFLDIRSPGLGDTAMYLCATSSLQGTGANVLTFGAGSRLTVL.

The rearrangement links TRBV4-1 to TRBJ2-2; possibly TRBD2 for D (6 bases). CDR1 and CDR2 (germline): MGHRA, YSYEKL. This CDR3 is built from 15 residues. Deletions cut 2 bases from V and 3 bases from J, with 10 bases between. In nucleotides, the CDR3 is TGCGCCAGCAGCCAATTGGGGGGAGACACCGGGGAGCTGTTTTTT. As protein: CASSQLGGDTGELFF.

This chain links TRBV5-1 with TRBJ1-1; 8 nucleotides match TRBD1. V was pared by 4 bases and J by 1 base, with 6 bases of the junction left unmatched. The germline CDR1 and CDR2 sequences are SGHRS and YFSETQ. The CDR3 is made up of 15 amino acids. The CDR3 sequence is CASSLSTGANTEAFF. In nucleotides, the CDR3 is TGCGCCAGCAGCCTTTCGACAGGGGCGAACACTGAAGCTTTCTTT.

This clonotype was recorded at least ten times. The rearrangement joins TRBV5-6 to TRBJ1-6; perhaps TRBD1 as D (5 bases). The CDR3 covers 14 residues. Germline assignment: CDR1 SGHDT and CDR2 YYEEEE. The V and J ends lost 4 bases and 12 bases respectively, with 17 bases between them. The CDR3 DNA sequence: TGTGCCAGCAGCGCGGGACCCGGAAAGGAACCCCTCCACTTT. Encoded protein: CASSAGPGKEPLHF.

About this clonotype itself: Its ends do not fully match the called genes, so a read error is possible. The chain uses TRBV19 and TRBJ2-5, with D possibly TRBD2 on 6 matching bases. The CDR3 covers 13 residues. CDR1 LNHDA and CDR2 SQIVND come from the germline V gene (reference sequence). The CDR3 sequence: CASGRTKEEAQYF. CDR3 nucleotide sequence: TGTGCCAGTGGTCGGACTAAAGAAGAGGCCCAGTACTTC.

Note on this clonotype: A much larger clone is a single base away; this may be a read error. This is likely a read error, given that the CDR3 carries no conserved phenylalanine or tryptophan at its end. This chain uses TRBV7-2 with TRBJ2-1; D remains ambiguous. The germline V gene encodes CDR1 SGHTA and CDR2 FQGNSA. Trimming removed 5 bases at V and 8 bases at J, with 19 bases between. The CDR3 contains 15 residues. The CDR3 sequence is CASSPQSGGFDEQFC. For the CDR3, the DNA is TGTGCCAGCAGCCCCCAATCGGGCGGCTTCGATGAGCAGTTCTGC.

The count of this clonotype is one. The V call is TRBV5-4, the J call TRBJ2-3; D unclear. The germline gives CDR1 SGHNT, CDR2 YYREEE (reference sequence). Trimming took off 7 bases at V and 2 bases at J, with 17 bases between the two ends. This CDR3 has 15 residues. As DNA, the CDR3 is TGTGCCAGCTCACCAAACGCCCTACTCACAGATACGCAGTATTTT. It translates to CASSPNALLTDTQYF.